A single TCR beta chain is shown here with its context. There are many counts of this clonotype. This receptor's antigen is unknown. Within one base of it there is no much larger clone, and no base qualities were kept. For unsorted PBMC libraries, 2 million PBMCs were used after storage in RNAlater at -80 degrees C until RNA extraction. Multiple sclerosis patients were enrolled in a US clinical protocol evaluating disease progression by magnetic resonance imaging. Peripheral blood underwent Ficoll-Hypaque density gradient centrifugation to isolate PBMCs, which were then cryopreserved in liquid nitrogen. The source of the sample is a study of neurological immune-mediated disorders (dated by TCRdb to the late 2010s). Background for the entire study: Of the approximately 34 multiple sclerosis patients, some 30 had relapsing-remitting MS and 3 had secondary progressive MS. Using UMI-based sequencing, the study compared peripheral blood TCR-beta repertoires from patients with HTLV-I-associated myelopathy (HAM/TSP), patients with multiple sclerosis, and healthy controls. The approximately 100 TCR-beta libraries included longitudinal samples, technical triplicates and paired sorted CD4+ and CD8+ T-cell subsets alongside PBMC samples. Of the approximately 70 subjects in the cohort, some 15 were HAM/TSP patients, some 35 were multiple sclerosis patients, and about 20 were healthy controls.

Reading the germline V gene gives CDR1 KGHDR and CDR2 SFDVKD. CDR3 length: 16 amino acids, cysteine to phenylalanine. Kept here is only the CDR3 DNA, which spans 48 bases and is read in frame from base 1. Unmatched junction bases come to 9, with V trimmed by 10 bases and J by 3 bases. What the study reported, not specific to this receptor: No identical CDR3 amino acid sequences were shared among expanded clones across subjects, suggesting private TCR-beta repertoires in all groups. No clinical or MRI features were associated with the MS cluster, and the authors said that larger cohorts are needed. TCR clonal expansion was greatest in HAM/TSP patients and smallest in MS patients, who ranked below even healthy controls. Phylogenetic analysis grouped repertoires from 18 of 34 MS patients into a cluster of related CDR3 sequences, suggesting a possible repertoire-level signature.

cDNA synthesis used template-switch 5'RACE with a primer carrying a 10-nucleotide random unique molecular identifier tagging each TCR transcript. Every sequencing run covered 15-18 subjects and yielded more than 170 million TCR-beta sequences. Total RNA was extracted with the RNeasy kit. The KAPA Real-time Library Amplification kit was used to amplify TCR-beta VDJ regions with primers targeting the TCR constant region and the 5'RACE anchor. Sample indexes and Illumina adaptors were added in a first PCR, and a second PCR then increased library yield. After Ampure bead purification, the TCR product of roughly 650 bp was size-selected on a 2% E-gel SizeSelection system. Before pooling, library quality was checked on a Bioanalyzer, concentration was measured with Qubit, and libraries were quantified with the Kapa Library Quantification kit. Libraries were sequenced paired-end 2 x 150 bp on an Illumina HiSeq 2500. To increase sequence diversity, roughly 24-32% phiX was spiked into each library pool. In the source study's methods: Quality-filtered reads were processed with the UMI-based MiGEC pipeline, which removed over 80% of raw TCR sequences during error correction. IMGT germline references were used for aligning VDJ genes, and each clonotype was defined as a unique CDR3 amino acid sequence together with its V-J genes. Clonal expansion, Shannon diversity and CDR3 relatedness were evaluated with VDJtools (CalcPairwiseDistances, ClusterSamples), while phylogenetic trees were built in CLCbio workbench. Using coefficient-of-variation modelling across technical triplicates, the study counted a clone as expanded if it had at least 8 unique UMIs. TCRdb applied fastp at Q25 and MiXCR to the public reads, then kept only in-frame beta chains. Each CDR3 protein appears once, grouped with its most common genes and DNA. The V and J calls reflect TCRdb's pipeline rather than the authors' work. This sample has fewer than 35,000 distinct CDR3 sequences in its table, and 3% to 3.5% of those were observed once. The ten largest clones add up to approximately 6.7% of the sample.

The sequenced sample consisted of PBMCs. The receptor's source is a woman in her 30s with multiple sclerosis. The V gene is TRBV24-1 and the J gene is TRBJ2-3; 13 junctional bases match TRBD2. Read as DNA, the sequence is TGTGCCACAGGACTAGCGGGAGTGGGGGATACAGATACGCAGTATTTT. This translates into CATGLAGVGDTDTQYF.